This is a list of T cell receptor beta chains from one sample in a study of PD-1 blockade in classical Hodgkin lymphoma. The method was immunoSEQ multiplex PCR; TCRdb's version includes in-frame clones alone and lacks a portion of them. The sample lists just under 20,000 clones, about 88% seen once, with roughly 4.7% in the top ten. The sample here was CD8+ T cells from blood, taken before the fourth cycle of nivolumab. The receptors shown here come from a human donor with classical Hodgkin lymphoma. Each CDR3 is given with its conserved first and last residue. A D gene is named only where the DNA matches it firmly. The size of a clone is reported for some rows only, either as once, few or many, or as a class for expanded clones.

CDR3 DNA,CDR3 protein,CDR3 length,clone size,D gene,V gene,J gene
TGCGCCAGCAGCCAAGTTTTCCGCAGGGGGCGCGTGGGAGAGACCCAGTACTTC,CASSQVFRRGRVGETQYF,18,NA,TRBD1,TRBV4-1,TRBJ2-5
TGTGCCAGCAGTTTATCTAACTACAATGAGCAGTTCTTC,CASSLSNYNEQFF,13,once,NA,TRBV27,TRBJ2-1
TGTGCCAGCACGGCAGCGAACCAAGAGACCCAGTACTTC,CASTAANQETQYF,13,NA,NA,TRBV6-5,TRBJ2-5
TGTGCCAGCATGGGGACTTCTGGAAACACCATATATTTT,CASMGTSGNTIYF,13,NA,NA,TRBV5-5,TRBJ1-3
TGTGCCAGCAGTTTATCGGTGACTAGCGGGGACACAGATACGCAGTATTTT,CASSLSVTSGDTDTQYF,17,NA,TRBD2,TRBV27,TRBJ2-3
TGTGCCAGTAGTATCGGAGCGGGAGCTCTCCCCACCGCCTACGAGCAGTACTTC,CASSIGAGALPTAYEQYF,18,NA,TRBD2,TRBV19,TRBJ2-7
TGTGCCAGCAGCGTAGTAGTAGGGAACACCGGGGAGCTGTTTTTT,CASSVVVGNTGELFF,15,NA,NA,TRBV9,TRBJ2-2
TGTGCCAGCAGACCAACAGGGCCCGGGGAGCTGTTTTTT,CASRPTGPGELFF,13,NA,NA,TRBV7-3,TRBJ2-2
TGTGCCAGCAGTTTATCCCAATTTCGGACATTGACAGATACGCAGTATTTT,CASSLSQFRTLTDTQYF,17,NA,NA,TRBV27,TRBJ2-3
TGTGCCAGCGGGACAGGGGAGTACGAGCAGTACTTC,CASGTGEYEQYF,12,NA,TRBD1,TRBV9,TRBJ2-7
TGTGCCAGCATCCAGAGCTCCTACAATGAGCAGTTCTTC,CASIQSSYNEQFF,13,NA,NA,TRBV2,TRBJ2-1
TGCGCCAGCAGTTTCGACAGGGTGAACACTGAAGCTTTCTTT,CASSFDRVNTEAFF,14,NA,TRBD1,TRBV5-1,TRBJ1-1
TGCGCCAGCAGCCCCGGGACAGGGGGTCTCGTTGTCACTGAAGCTTTCTTT,CASSPGTGGLVVTEAFF,17,NA,TRBD1,TRBV5-1,TRBJ1-1
TGCGCCAGCAGCGAAGGGACAGGGGGTGGAGAGACCCAGTACTTC,CASSEGTGGGETQYF,15,NA,TRBD1,TRBV5-1,TRBJ2-5
TGTGCCAGCAGTGACCGGGCCAAGCGAGGAGGTGAGCAGTTCTTC,CASSDRAKRGGEQFF,15,NA,NA,TRBV25-1,TRBJ2-1
TGTGCCAGCAGTGATCGTACGGGAGGTGATAACAATGAGCAGTTCTTC,CASSDRTGGDNNEQFF,16,NA,TRBD2,TRBV27,TRBJ2-1
TGTGCCACCAGCAGAGATAGGGCTGATGGAGCTAACTATGGCTACACCTTC,CATSRDRADGANYGYTF,17,NA,NA,TRBV15,TRBJ1-2
TGTGCCAGCAATACAGGGGCTGGAAACACCATATATTTT,CASNTGAGNTIYF,13,NA,TRBD1,TRBV9,TRBJ1-3
TGTGCCAGCAGGGGATCTACGGGTATTCAGCCCCAGCATTTT,CASRGSTGIQPQHF,14,few,NA,TRBV2,TRBJ1-5
TGTGCCACTTCAGGGCCTACAGATACGCAGTATTTT,CATSGPTDTQYF,12,NA,NA,TRBV5-6,TRBJ2-3
TGTGCCAGCAGCTTTTGGGGGACTAGAGGGGCCGGGGAGCTGTTTTTT,CASSFWGTRGAGELFF,16,NA,TRBD2,TRBV13,TRBJ2-2
TGTGCCAGTAGTTCATCTAGCGGCCTCTCCTACGAGCAGTACTTC,CASSSSSGLSYEQYF,15,NA,TRBD2,TRBV19,TRBJ2-7
TGTGCCATCAGTGTACTTACAGGTGACGAGCAGTACTTC,CAISVLTGDEQYF,13,NA,NA,TRBV10-3,TRBJ2-7
TGTGCCACCGGCGGGTGGGGGGGGGATACGCAGTATTTT,CATGGWGGDTQYF,13,once,TRBD2,TRBV27,TRBJ2-3
TGTGCCAGCAGTTTAGGGTATAATGAAAAACTGTTTTTT,CASSLGYNEKLFF,13,NA,NA,TRBV5-4,TRBJ1-4
TGCGCCAGCGGAGGACTTAGCTCCTACGAGCAGTACTTC,CASGGLSSYEQYF,13,NA,NA,TRBV5-1,TRBJ2-7
TGTGCCAGCAGCCAAGATCGTAGGGGGACCGGTGGCTACACCTTC,CASSQDRRGTGGYTF,15,few,NA,TRBV14,TRBJ1-2
TGTGCCAGCAGCTTTCTAGCGGGAGGGACCGGAGATACGCAGTATTTT,CASSFLAGGTGDTQYF,16,NA,TRBD2,TRBV7-6,TRBJ2-3
TGTGCTAGTGGCGGAGGCAGCGGGGAGCTGTTTTTT,CASGGGSGELFF,12,NA,NA,TRBV12-5,TRBJ2-2
TGTGCCAGCAGCTCCCCGACAGGTGGGGATGAGACCCAGTACTTC,CASSSPTGGDETQYF,15,NA,NA,TRBV28,TRBJ2-5
TGTGCCAGCAGTCTCATCCCCCGACAGGGGGCTAGCTACGAGCAGTACTTC,CASSLIPRQGASYEQYF,17,NA,TRBD1,TRBV27,TRBJ2-7
TGCGCCAGCAGCCAAGATCCGGGAGGGACCGAGCAGTACTTC,CASSQDPGGTEQYF,14,NA,TRBD2,TRBV4-1,TRBJ2-7
TGTGCCAGCAGCGCGGGACCGACTAATGAAAAACTGTTTTTT,CASSAGPTNEKLFF,14,NA,NA,TRBV9,TRBJ1-4
TGTGCCAGCAGTTACTCGGCGTGGGGCTCTGGAAACACCATATATTTT,CASSYSAWGSGNTIYF,16,NA,NA,TRBV6-5,TRBJ1-3
TGCGCCAGCAGCCCTCTAGCGTCTGACTACGAGCAGTACTTC,CASSPLASDYEQYF,14,NA,NA,TRBV5-1,TRBJ2-7
TGTGCCAGCAGCCCTCGAGATAGAGATACGCAGTATTTT,CASSPRDRDTQYF,13,NA,NA,TRBV7-9,TRBJ2-3
TGTGCCAGCAGTTTGGCTTCCTTCGGGAACTATGGCTACACCTTC,CASSLASFGNYGYTF,15,few,NA,TRBV27,TRBJ1-2
TGTGCCACCGGAGTGGGTACGCAGTATTTT,CATGVGTQYF,10,NA,NA,TRBV15,TRBJ2-3
TGTGCCAGCAGTGCCGGGGGGGGGATCTACGAGCAGTACTTC,CASSAGGGIYEQYF,14,NA,TRBD2,TRBV27,TRBJ2-7
TGTGCCAGCAGTTTACTACAGGGAACCTACAATGAGCAGTTCTTC,CASSLLQGTYNEQFF,15,NA,NA,TRBV27,TRBJ2-1
TGTGCCAGCAGCTTAGAAGACGGGGCCGGGAATACGCAGTATTTT,CASSLEDGAGNTQYF,15,NA,NA,TRBV11-3,TRBJ2-3
TGTGCCAGCAGTTCATGGCGGGGAAGGTCTGGAAACACCATATATTTT,CASSSWRGRSGNTIYF,16,NA,NA,TRBV28,TRBJ1-3
TGTGCCAGCAGCTTCAAGCGGGAGGTGGAGCAGACCCAGTACTTC,CASSFKREVEQTQYF,15,NA,TRBD2,TRBV5-4,TRBJ2-5
TGCGCCAGCAGCTTGGAAGGCGGGAGGGTTGGAGAGACCCAGTACTTC,CASSLEGGRVGETQYF,16,NA,TRBD2,TRBV5-1,TRBJ2-5
TGTGCCAGCAGCGCTCTTAGCGGGAGGGACTACAATGAGCAGTTCTTC,CASSALSGRDYNEQFF,16,NA,TRBD2,TRBV9,TRBJ2-1
TGTGCCAGCAGTCCGGGACAGGATTATGGCTACACCTTC,CASSPGQDYGYTF,13,NA,TRBD1,TRBV28,TRBJ1-2
TGTGCCAGCTCACCACGGCAGGGACTAGCGGGGGGAGGCCCGAACACCGGGGAGCTGTTTTTT,CASSPRQGLAGGGPNTGELFF,21,once,TRBD2,TRBV18,TRBJ2-2
TGTGCCAGCAGCGTAGCTAGTCCGGATTTCGGGGAGCTGTTTTTT,CASSVASPDFGELFF,15,NA,NA,TRBV9,TRBJ2-2
TGCGCCAGCAGCCAAGCTTACACAGCAGTTGAAAAACTGTTTTTT,CASSQAYTAVEKLFF,15,few,NA,TRBV4-1,TRBJ1-4
TGTGCCAGCAGCTTGGATACAGGGAACAATGAGCAGTTCTTC,CASSLDTGNNEQFF,14,NA,NA,TRBV5-4,TRBJ2-1
TGTGCCAGCAGTCCAGACGACACCCAGTACTTC,CASSPDDTQYF,11,NA,NA,TRBV2,TRBJ2-5
TGTGCCAGCAAGTCCGGGACAGCTTCCTACGAGCAGTACTTC,CASKSGTASYEQYF,14,NA,TRBD1,TRBV28,TRBJ2-7
TGTGCCAGCAGTGACCCAGGGACCTATGGCTACACCTTC,CASSDPGTYGYTF,13,NA,NA,TRBV28,TRBJ1-2
TGTGCCAGCAGCTTGGGGCAGCCGGAAGGCTACACCTTC,CASSLGQPEGYTF,13,NA,NA,TRBV5-4,TRBJ1-2
TGTGCCAGCTCACCGATTAGCGGGAGTTCCTACGAGCAGTACTTC,CASSPISGSSYEQYF,15,NA,TRBD2,TRBV18,TRBJ2-7
TGTGCCAGCTTTAAACAGGGGACTTACAATGAGCAGTTCTTC,CASFKQGTYNEQFF,14,once,NA,TRBV28,TRBJ2-1
TGTGCCTGGAGTGTAATGGGGGGAGTCATCTACAATGAGCAGTTCTTC,CAWSVMGGVIYNEQFF,16,NA,NA,TRBV30,TRBJ2-1
TGCGCCAGCAGCCAAGATCCAGGAACGAACACTGAAGCTTTCTTT,CASSQDPGTNTEAFF,15,NA,NA,TRBV4-1,TRBJ1-1
TGTGCCAGCAGCAACCCCGGGACTAGAGATCTTCAGTACTTC,CASSNPGTRDLQYF,14,NA,TRBD2,TRBV7-9,TRBJ2-4
TGTGCCACCAAATCCGGGACAGGAGCTGGCTACACCTTC,CATKSGTGAGYTF,13,NA,TRBD1,TRBV15,TRBJ1-2